This T cell receptor beta chain was retrieved from a study of blood T cells in healthy people across ages. Study-wide points: Comparison with aged donors showed that long-lived donors had more naive CD4+ cells and higher diversity. Investigators treated diversity estimates from one million T cells as underestimates. A roughly linear age-dependent decrease characterized TCR beta diversity per million T cells.

The sample holds a few counts of this clonotype. Its target is unknown. CDR3 length equals 15 residues. Germline values: CDR1 LGHNA, CDR2 YNFKEQ. V lost 6 bases, J lost 7 bases, and 19 bases lay in between. Alongside a J-beta primer mix, a sample-barcoded 5' primer served in a second PCR lasting about 6 to 11 cycles. Researchers report that a template-switch adaptor with 12 random nucleotides tagged each cDNA molecule. TCRdb redid the calling of the 5' RACE reads with MiXCR, one entry per CDR3 protein. The sample lists hundreds of thousands of distinct CDR3 sequences; roughly 35% were seen once. The rearrangement joins TRBV4-2 to TRBJ1-5; D unclear. Sequenced sample: blood. This clonotype was obtained from a man between 18 and 35 years old in good health. The CDR3 DNA reads as TGTGCCAGCAGTCCCGACATTTTATCGATACAGCCCCAGCATTTT. It codes for CASSPDILSIQPQHF.